A single T cell receptor (beta chain) is shown here with its context. Study processing details: Scientists estimated how many nucleated cells there were by amplifying reference gene primers. Data came from immunoSEQ multiplex PCR; TCRdb stores just in-frame clones and leaves some out. From that table come the V and J calls and clone size; the DNA was used to work out D and trimming. Of around 230,000 clones in the sample, 82% were seen once. The data are from a study of blood T cell repertoires in COVID-19. Study-level background: COVID-19 samples from acute and convalescent phases originated in the United States, Italy and Spain. Sources were T cells, B-cell-depleted T cells, or PBMCs; the material itself was cDNA or gDNA.

Germline assignment: CDR1 GTSNPN and CDR2 SVGIG (reference sequence). The CDR3 is made up of 13 amino acids. V was trimmed by 6 bases and J by 2 bases, leaving 11 bases between them. This sequence originates from a woman between 55 and 75 years old with active or convalescent COVID-19. The chain employs TRBV30 and TRBJ1-5; D is ambiguous. Sequenced sample: peripheral blood. The CDR3 loop reads CACMGGGNQPQHF. In nucleotides, the CDR3 is TGTGCCTGTATGGGAGGAGGCAATCAGCCCCAGCATTTT.